These 7 T cell receptor beta chains were sequenced from one sample in a study of OX40 agonist ivuxolimab in advanced cancers. Only in-frame clones appear in the TCRdb table, and some are missing; sequencing was by immunoSEQ multiplex PCR. The table has around 34,000 clones, about 88% seen once. The sample in question was CD4+ or CD8+ T cells sorted from blood, obtained in a trial of the OX40 agonist ivuxolimab. Receptor source: an adult with an advanced solid tumor such as melanoma, head and neck, liver or kidney cancer.

The chain links TRBV5-6 to TRBJ1-2, with a tentative D call TRBD1 (5 bases). V was shortened by 3 bases and J by 8 bases, with 20 bases between the two germline ends. CDR1 and CDR2 (germline): SGHDT, YYEEEE. This CDR3 region has 15 residues. DNA for the CDR3: TGTGCCAGCAGCTGGTGGGGCAGACCCACTAAGGGCTACACCTTC. Translating it yields CASSWWGRPTKGYTF.

The rearrangement joins TRBV6-1 to TRBJ1-4; possibly TRBD1 for D (5 bases). V shed 2 bases and J shed 2 bases, with 12 bases lying between them. Per the germline V gene, CDR1 is MNHNS and CDR2 is SASEGT. This CDR3 is built from 16 residues. This chain's CDR3 is CASSERTGGTNEKLFF. CDR3 sequence (DNA): TGTGCCAGCAGTGAACGGACCGGGGGGACTAATGAAAAACTGTTTTTT.

The genes are TRBV9 and TRBJ1-3; D is unresolved. CDR1 is SGDLS and CDR2 is YYNGEE in the germline V gene. The CDR3 totals 14 residues. Trimming left V 5 bases short and J 2 bases short, with 11 bases between. Written as DNA, the CDR3 is TGTGCCAGCAGTAATACATTCGCTGGAAACACCATATATTTT. Its protein product is CASSNTFAGNTIYF.

The chain employs TRBV9 and TRBJ2-5; a possible D gene is TRBD2 (6 bases). The CDR3 runs 13 residues. Germline-derived CDR1 and CDR2 are SGDLS and YYNGEE. V was cut by 3 bases and J by 10 bases, with 16 bases left in between. The CDR3: CASSGRLDEGQYF. Written as DNA, the CDR3 is TGTGCCAGCAGCGGGCGACTAGACGAGGGCCAGTACTTC.

The CDR3 region has the DNA TGCGCCAGCAGCTCCAGGGGGGAAGAGGTGAACACTGAAGCTTTCTTT. Its translation: CASSSRGEEVNTEAFF. This chain links TRBV5-1 with TRBJ1-1, with 7 nucleotides matching TRBD1. This CDR3 region has 16 residues. Trimming removed 3 bases from V and 0 bases from J; junction bases left unmatched: 8. Germline assignment: CDR1 SGHRS and CDR2 YFSETQ.

The rearrangement joins TRBV27 to TRBJ2-1; 7 bases line up with TRBD2. This CDR3 has 13 amino acids. V gave up 1 base and J gave up 6 bases; unmatched junction bases: 0. Germline-derived CDR1 and CDR2 are MNHEY and SMNVEV (reference sequence). The CDR3, as DNA: TGTGCCAGCAGTTTATGGGGGGGCAATGAGCAGTTCTTC. Translation gives CASSLWGGNEQFF.

The V and J genes are TRBV28 and TRBJ2-5; TRBD2 agrees at 9 bases. The CDR3 runs 15 residues. V was clipped by 3 bases and J by 6 bases; unmatched bases: 8. Germline-derived CDR1 and CDR2 are MDHEN and SYDVKM. The CDR3 DNA reads TGTGCCAGCAGTTTTGCGGGGGGGGCGGAGAAGACCCAGTACTTC. Translation: CASSFAGGAEKTQYF.